This is a list of T cell receptor beta chains from one sample in a study of blood T cells in healthy people across ages. TCRdb called the 5' RACE reads again in MiXCR, with one record for every CDR3 protein. The profile shows hundreds of thousands of distinct CDR3 sequences, roughly 44% of them singletons. Input material: blood. All receptors come from a man in his 60s in good health. The CDR3 runs from the conserved cysteine through the conserved F or W. Fields, in order: clone size, V gene, D gene, J gene, CDR3 protein, CDR3 DNA. A D gene is named only where the DNA matches it firmly. Clone size appears in some rows only: once, few, many, or a class for an expanded clone.

abundance: .
v_gene: TRBV6-2/TRBV6-3
d_gene: .
j_gene: TRBJ1-2
CDR3aa: CASSYPAGYTF
CDR3nt: TGTGCCAGCAGTTACCCGGCGGGCTACACCTTC

abundance: few
v_gene: TRBV5-5
d_gene: .
j_gene: TRBJ2-3
CDR3aa: CASSFAGSDTQYF
CDR3nt: TGTGCCAGCAGCTTCGCGGGGTCGGATACGCAGTATTTT

abundance: .
v_gene: TRBV20-1
d_gene: TRBD1
j_gene: TRBJ1-2
CDR3aa: CSATGGSNYGYTF
CDR3nt: TGCAGTGCTACAGGGGGGTCTAACTATGGCTACACCTTC

abundance: .
v_gene: TRBV20-1
d_gene: TRBD1
j_gene: TRBJ1-2
CDR3aa: CSAPPGQNYGYTF
CDR3nt: TGCAGTGCCCCCCCGGGACAGAACTATGGCTACACCTTC

abundance: .
v_gene: TRBV6-5
d_gene: .
j_gene: TRBJ2-7
CDR3aa: CASSYDTINSYEQYF
CDR3nt: TGTGCCAGCAGTTACGACACCATCAACTCCTACGAGCAGTACTTC

abundance: few
v_gene: TRBV3-1
d_gene: .
j_gene: TRBJ2-7
CDR3aa: CASSQALFEQYF
CDR3nt: TGTGCCAGCAGCCAAGCCCTTTTCGAGCAGTACTTC

abundance: few
v_gene: TRBV5-5
d_gene: TRBD2
j_gene: TRBJ2-7
CDR3aa: CASSLLSSGFYEQYF
CDR3nt: TGTGCCAGCAGCTTGTTGTCTAGCGGCTTCTACGAGCAGTACTTC

abundance: .
v_gene: TRBV7-2
d_gene: TRBD2
j_gene: TRBJ2-1
CDR3aa: CASSSDGGVEQFF
CDR3nt: TGTGCCAGCAGCTCCGACGGGGGGGTTGAGCAGTTCTTC

abundance: .
v_gene: TRBV7-2
d_gene: .
j_gene: TRBJ2-3
CDR3aa: CATVASLVPTDTQYF
CDR3nt: TGTGCCACCGTAGCGAGTCTGGTTCCCACAGATACGCAGTATTTT

abundance: few
v_gene: TRBV7-2
d_gene: TRBD1
j_gene: TRBJ2-7
CDR3aa: CASSLVWQGANEQYF
CDR3nt: TGTGCCAGCAGCTTAGTTTGGCAGGGGGCGAACGAGCAGTACTTC

abundance: .
v_gene: TRBV15
d_gene: TRBD1
j_gene: TRBJ2-1
CDR3aa: CATSSWGQGNNEQFF
CDR3nt: TGTGCCACCAGCAGCTGGGGACAGGGAAACAATGAGCAGTTCTTC

abundance: few
v_gene: TRBV4-1
d_gene: TRBD1
j_gene: TRBJ1-5
CDR3aa: CASSQEGVDRGSQPQHF
CDR3nt: TGCGCCAGCAGCCAAGAGGGTGTGGACAGGGGGAGTCAGCCCCAGCATTTT

abundance: once
v_gene: TRBV27
d_gene: .
j_gene: TRBJ1-6
CDR3aa: CASSSRGQGINSPLHF
CDR3nt: TGTGCCAGCAGTTCCAGAGGGCAGGGAATTAATTCACCCCTCCACTTT

abundance: few
v_gene: TRBV5-1
d_gene: TRBD1
j_gene: TRBJ2-7
CDR3aa: CASRSGTGGPEQYF
CDR3nt: TGCGCCAGCAGATCCGGGACAGGGGGTCCCGAGCAGTACTTC

abundance: few
v_gene: TRBV29-1
d_gene: .
j_gene: TRBJ2-7
CDR3aa: CSVVWGYEQYF
CDR3nt: TGCAGCGTTGTGTGGGGTTACGAGCAGTACTTC

abundance: few
v_gene: TRBV28
d_gene: TRBD1
j_gene: TRBJ2-1
CDR3aa: CASSSHLTGASNNEQFF
CDR3nt: TGTGCCAGCAGTTCCCACCTGACAGGGGCGAGTAACAATGAGCAGTTCTTC